These 30 T cell receptor beta chains were sequenced from one sample in a study of PD-1 blockade in classical Hodgkin lymphoma. Produced via immunoSEQ multiplex PCR; TCRdb's table is partial and in-frame only. The repertoire holds 90,000 or so clones, with more than 70% as singletons. Sample time point: cycle 4 day 1 (C4D1), after about 6 weeks of nivolumab. Relapse after autologous stem cell transplantation occurred in every patient, and brentuximab vedotin exposure varied. The sequences come from peripheral blood mononuclear cells (PBMCs), collected before the fourth cycle of nivolumab. Receptors originate from a human donor with classical Hodgkin lymphoma.

The chain recombines TRBV2 with TRBJ1-3; 7 nucleotides align to TRBD1. V was clipped by 11 bases and J by 4 bases; unmatched bases: 11. Germline-derived CDR1 and CDR2 are SNHLY and FYNNEI. CDR3 size: 14 residues. CDR3 protein: CAGTLTGSGNTIYF. The DNA for the CDR3 is TGTGCCGGTACCTTGACAGGGTCGGGAAACACCATATATTTT.

This clone was seen only a few times. V and J are TRBV7-2 and TRBJ2-3; D is uncertain. V lost 5 bases and J lost 6, with 12 bases in between. Germline V gene sequence: CDR1 SGHTA, CDR2 FQGNSA. CDR3 length: 13 amino acids. CDR3 sequence reads: CASSQTSFDTQYF. For the CDR3, the DNA is TGTGCCAGCAGCCAGACCTCTTTCGATACGCAGTATTTT.

The chain uses TRBV19 and TRBJ2-4; D call uncertain. Trimming removed 3 bases from V and 3 bases from J, with 3 bases in between. Per the germline V gene, CDR1 is LNHDA and CDR2 is SQIVND (reference sequence). The CDR3 length is 12 residues. The CDR3 sequence: CASSMNKNIQYF. The DNA for the CDR3 is TGTGCCAGTAGTATGAACAAAAACATTCAGTACTTC.

The table lists this clone with a few counts. J is TRBJ1-2 and V is TRBV25-1, with TRBD1 as a possible D gene (5 bases). CDR3 size: 12 residues. CDR1 is MGHDK, CDR2 SYGVNS, per germline. Deletions cut 3 bases from V and 8 bases from J, with 10 bases between. CDR3 nucleotide sequence: TGTGCCAGCAGTGATGAGGGGCTGGGCTACACCTTC. It encodes CASSDEGLGYTF.

Remarks on this clone: This CDR3 is also generated by other DNA sequences in the sample. The chain employs TRBV27 and TRBJ2-3; 9 bases are a match to TRBD2. This CDR3 region has 13 residues. CDR1 and CDR2 from the germline V gene are MNHEY and SMNVEV (reference sequence). Unmatched junction bases numbered 6, after V lost 8 bases and J lost 6 bases. The chain's CDR3 is CASGGRGRDTQYF. The CDR3 DNA sequence: TGTGCCAGCGGCGGGAGGGGCCGGGATACGCAGTATTTT.

CDR3 DNA: TGTGCCAGCTCCCCAGTGACGGGACGGTCGAGTGGGAGAGGGGGGTACGAGCAGTACTTC. Its translation: CASSPVTGRSSGRGGYEQYF. The rearrangement links TRBV28 to TRBJ2-7; D assignment may be TRBD1 or TRBD2 (6 bases each). The CDR3 contains 20 residues. Per the germline V gene, CDR1 is MDHEN and CDR2 is SYDVKM. V lost 8 bases and J lost 4, with 36 bases in between. Filled out from reference TRBV28 and TRBJ2-7, the complete variable domain reads DVKVTQSSRYLVKRTGEKVFLECVQDMDHENMFWYRQDPGLGLRLIYFSYDVKMKEKGDIPEGYSVSREKKERFSLILESASTNQTSMYLCASSPVTGRSSGRGGYEQYFGPGTRLTVT.

The gene calls are TRBV6-5 and TRBJ2-5; D is unclear. This CDR3 comprises 14 residues. CDR1 and CDR2 (germline): MNHEY, SVGAGI. V was pared by 4 bases and J by 5 bases, with 14 bases between. This CDR3 is CASSSPGPPETQYF. Written as DNA, the CDR3 is TGTGCCAGCAGTTCCCCCGGGCCCCCGGAGACCCAGTACTTC.

This clone was picked up one time. The chain links TRBV27 to TRBJ2-7; D perhaps matches TRBD2 (6 bases). CDR1 MNHEY and CDR2 SMNVEV come from the germline V gene (reference sequence). The ends were cut back, 6 bases at V and 3 bases at J, with 27 bases in the middle. The CDR3 length is 18 residues. DNA for the CDR3: TGTGCCAGCAGCGCCCCGGGACTGACGGGACCCCGGGGCTACGAGCAGTACTTC. As protein: CASSAPGLTGPRGYEQYF.

The J gene is TRBJ2-7, the V gene TRBV19; 10 nucleotides align to TRBD1. Germline assignment: CDR1 LNHDA and CDR2 SQIVND (reference sequence). The CDR3 is made up of 15 amino acids. The ends lost 8 bases at V and 5 bases at J; junction bases unmatched: 12. CDR3 sequence reads: CASSKWTGGDDEQYF. DNA of the CDR3: TGTGCCAGTTCCAAATGGACAGGGGGGGACGACGAGCAGTACTTC.

The chain has TRBV19 and TRBJ2-4, with TRBD1 as a possible D gene (5 bases). CDR1 and CDR2 from the germline V gene are LNHDA and SQIVND (reference sequence). The length of the CDR3 is 15 residues. The V and J ends lost 6 bases and 9 bases respectively, with 21 bases between them. The DNA of the CDR3 is TGTGCCAGTAGAACGACAGCCCTGGCGGATGCCATTCAGTACTTC. It codes for CASRTTALADAIQYF.

The V call is TRBV5-4, the J call TRBJ1-6, with TRBD1 matching 7 bases. Germline CDR1 SGHNT, CDR2 YYREEE (reference sequence). The CDR3 has 15 residues. V was pared by 4 bases and J by 7 bases, with 8 bases of the junction left unmatched. The CDR3 bases are TGTGCCAGCAGCCAAAGACAGGGCGGAAATTCACCCCTCCACTTT. The encoded protein is CASSQRQGGNSPLHF.

The chain is built from TRBV19 and TRBJ2-3; 10 bases are a match to TRBD2. Germline values: CDR1 LNHDA, CDR2 SQIVND (reference sequence). Germline trimming cut 6 bases from V and 5 bases from J; bases unmatched to any gene: 8. This CDR3 contains 15 residues. The CDR3 region is CASRRAGGGGDTQYF. In DNA form, the CDR3 reads TGTGCCAGTAGGCGAGCGGGAGGGGGAGGAGATACGCAGTATTTT.

This clone was detected once. The chain is built from TRBV2 and TRBJ1-4; D unresolved. Germline assignment: CDR1 SNHLY and CDR2 FYNNEI. Trimming took off 2 bases at V and 8 bases at J, with 6 bases between the two ends. This CDR3 is built from 12 residues. CDR3 DNA: TGTGCCAGCAGTGAAAGGGCCGAAAAACTGTTTTTT. It yields the protein CASSERAEKLFF.

This clone was seen only a few times. The V call is TRBV7-9, the J call TRBJ1-6, with 9 bases aligning to TRBD1. Germline lookup yields CDR1 SEHNR and CDR2 FQNEAQ (reference sequence). CDR3 length equals 16 residues. V dropped 1 base and J dropped 6; count of bases not matched to a gene: 4. Written as DNA, the CDR3 is TGTGCCAGCAGCTTAGTGGGACAGGGCCCTAATTCACCCCTCCACTTT. Protein: CASSLVGQGPNSPLHF.

The genes are TRBV4-2 and TRBJ1-2; D is perhaps TRBD1 (6 bases). V was trimmed by 0 bases and J by 4 bases, leaving 15 bases between them. Germline values: CDR1 LGHNA, CDR2 YNFKEQ. The CDR3 is 16 residues long. CDR3 residues: CASSQEGRQDVYGYTF. CDR3 nucleotide sequence: TGTGCCAGCAGCCAAGAGGGGCGACAGGACGTCTATGGCTACACCTTC.

DNA for the CDR3: TGTGCCAGCAGCCAAGGGGGTACGGGGGGAAGCAAAAACATTCAGTACTTC. Translating gives CASSQGGTGGSKNIQYF. This chain uses TRBV4-2 with TRBJ2-4; TRBD2 matches at 7 bases. The CDR3 consists of 17 residues. Germline V gene data show CDR1 as LGHNA and CDR2 as YNFKEQ. Losses at the gene ends were 1 base for V and 3 bases for J; bases not matched to a gene: 9.

The gene calls are TRBV7-9 and TRBJ2-5, with D tentatively TRBD1 or TRBD2 (6 bases each). From germline, CDR1 is SEHNR and CDR2 FQNEAQ (reference sequence). Between the trimmed V and J ends, which lost 0 bases and 5 bases, there was a span of 13 bases. CDR3 length: 15 residues. DNA for the CDR3: TGTGCCAGCAGCTTAGCCCCCCGGGGGCGGGAGACCCAGTACTTC. It translates to CASSLAPRGRETQYF.

Only one count was recorded for this clone. No conserved phenylalanine or tryptophan ends this CDR3, so it is likely a read error. This chain joins TRBV29-1 and TRBJ1-1; weak D call: TRBD1 (6 bases). There are 13 residues in the CDR3. Germline CDR1 SQVTM, CDR2 ANQGSEA. Trimming took 3 bases from V and 5 from J, leaving 13 bases between them. DNA for the CDR3: TGCAGCGTTGAGAGGGGGGCTTGGACTGAAGCTTTCCTT. Protein product: CSVERGAWTEAFL.

The genes are TRBV5-8 and TRBJ1-2; maybe TRBD1 (6 bases). V was pared by 1 base and J by 1 base, with 8 bases between. The CDR3 is made up of 14 amino acids. The germline V gene encodes CDR1 SGHTS and CDR2 YDEGEE. CDR3 in amino acids: CASSLQGLNYGYTF. The CDR3 DNA sequence: TGTGCCAGCAGCTTGCAGGGGCTTAACTATGGCTACACCTTC.

The genes are TRBV7-9 and TRBJ2-3; 7 nucleotides line up with TRBD2. Germline CDR1 and CDR2: SEHNR and FQNEAQ (reference sequence). This CDR3 comprises 17 residues. The V segment lost 5 bases and the J segment 2 bases; nucleotides outside the gene matches: 13. The CDR3 nucleotides read TGTGCCAGCAGCGTATGGTCTAGCGGAATACTCACAGATACGCAGTATTTT. Translated: CASSVWSSGILTDTQYF.

The J gene is TRBJ1-5, the V gene TRBV4-1; weak D call: TRBD1 (6 bases). With 2 bases removed from V and 4 bases from J, the gap between germline ends came to 12 bases. The CDR3 runs to 15 residues. Germline V gene sequence: CDR1 MGHRA, CDR2 YSYEKL. The CDR3 reads CASSQTTGTNQPQHF. CDR3 bases: TGCGCCAGCAGCCAAACAACAGGGACAAATCAGCCCCAGCATTTT.

The chain uses TRBV19 and TRBJ1-1, with D hard to call. CDR1 LNHDA and CDR2 SQIVND come from the germline V gene (reference sequence). V gave up 5 bases and J gave up 8 bases, with 9 bases separating them. This CDR3 has 11 residues. CDR3 DNA: TGTGCCAGTAGTCGTACGCAGGAAGCTTTCTTT. Its translation: CASSRTQEAFF.

The J gene is TRBJ2-3, the V gene TRBV5-1, with D possibly TRBD1 on 6 matching bases. The V gene lost 3 bases and the J gene lost 1 base, with 15 bases spanning the gap. The CDR3 sequence is 16 residues long. From germline, CDR1 is SGHRS and CDR2 YFSETQ. The CDR3: CASSWVGRGRTDTQYF. CDR3 DNA sequence: TGCGCCAGCAGCTGGGTGGGCAGGGGTCGCACAGATACGCAGTATTTT. Complete variable domain (other parts from reference TRBV5-1 and TRBJ2-3): KAGVTQTPRYLIKTRGQQVTLSCSPISGHRSVSWYQQTPGQGLQFLFEYFSETQRNKGNFPGRFSGRQFSNSRSEMNVSTLELGDSALYLCASSWVGRGRTDTQYFGPGTRLTVL.

The chain couples TRBV10-3 to TRBJ1-2, with D tentatively TRBD1 (6 bases). Deletions cut 0 bases from V and 1 base from J, with 12 bases between. The CDR3 length is 16 residues. CDR1 and CDR2 (germline): ENHRY, SYGVKD. The DNA of the CDR3 is TGTGCCATCAGTGAGTCGGGCGGACAGATTAACTATGGCTACACCTTC. Protein product: CAISESGGQINYGYTF.

V gene TRBV7-8 combines with J gene TRBJ2-7; D is undetermined. The CDR3 loop spans 14 amino acids. The V end was cut by 1 base, the J end by 2 bases, with 9 bases between. Germline V gene data show CDR1 as SGHVS and CDR2 as FQNEAQ. CDR3 coding DNA: TGTGCCAGCAGCTTAGACCTGCCCCCCTACGAGCAGTACTTC. Its translation is CASSLDLPPYEQYF.

The rearrangement uses TRBV30 and TRBJ2-3, with 8 bases identical to TRBD1. V was pared by 4 bases and J by 1 base, with 4 bases of the junction left unmatched. Per germline, CDR1 GTSNPN and CDR2 SVGIG (reference sequence). The CDR3 sequence is 14 residues long. The DNA of the CDR3 is TGTGCCTGGAACCCGGGACAGGGCACAGATACGCAGTATTTT. Protein product: CAWNPGQGTDTQYF.

In its sample, this clone was seen once. J is TRBJ2-7 and V is TRBV11-2; D unclear. Between the trimmed V and J ends, which lost 4 bases and 2 bases, there was a span of 3 bases. This CDR3 comprises 11 residues. CDR1 is SGHAT and CDR2 is FQNNGV in the germline V gene. The DNA for the CDR3 is TGTGCCAGCAGCTCAACCTACGAGCAGTACTTC. Translating it yields CASSSTYEQYF.

This clone appeared once. One junction end disagrees with the germline gene, perhaps due to a read error. CDR3 amino acids: CASRKPGQGYGHTF. CDR3 nucleotides: TGTGCCAGCAGAAAACCCGGACAGGGCTATGGCCACACCTTC. The chain employs TRBV6-6 and TRBJ1-2, with 8 bases fitting TRBD1. The CDR3 spans 14 residues. Germline-derived CDR1 and CDR2 are MNHNY and SVGAGI (reference sequence).

The V call is TRBV20-1, the J call TRBJ1-2; unclear D gene. V shed 6 bases and J shed 4 bases, with 9 bases lying between them. Germline V CDR1 and CDR2: DFQATT, SNEGSKA (reference sequence). The CDR3 has 11 residues. The CDR3 spells CSARELYGYTF. CDR3 coding DNA: TGCAGTGCGAGGGAACTCTATGGCTACACCTTC.

The V and J genes are TRBV4-2 and TRBJ2-1, with TRBD2 matching over 11 bases. After removal of 1 base from V and 4 bases from J, the junction contained 3 bases not matched to a gene. The CDR3 length is 16 residues. Looked up from germline, CDR1 is LGHNA and CDR2 is YNFKEQ. CDR3: CASSQVSSGGYNEQFF. The CDR3 DNA follows: TGTGCCAGCAGCCAAGTCTCTAGCGGGGGGTACAATGAGCAGTTCTTC.